Each of the 21 T cell receptor beta chains below was sequenced from the same sample in a study of blood T cell repertoires in COVID-19 (dated by TCRdb to 2018 to 2021). Library preparation was by the immunoSEQ multiplex PCR assay. Not all clones reach the TCRdb copy of this immuneACCESS table, which keeps in-frame sequences only. Checked studies attribute under half of the gap to unresolved V genes and leave the rest unexplained. In this sample the table shows some 150,000 clones, roughly 86% of which occur a single time. The ten biggest clones cover roughly 1.5% of the sample. The sequencing sample was made of peripheral blood. The receptors come from a woman between 50 and 59 years old with acute or convalescent COVID-19.

This chain links TRBV5-1 with TRBJ2-2; perhaps TRBD1 as D (6 bases). The V gene lost 5 bases and the J gene lost 0 bases, with 17 bases spanning the gap. CDR1 is SGHRS and CDR2 is YFSETQ in the germline V gene. The CDR3 totals 17 residues. The DNA for the CDR3 is TGCGCCAGCAGGCGACAGGCCACGAACGCGAACACCGGGGAGCTGTTTTTT. The encoded protein is CASRRQATNANTGELFF. Full variable domain (rest looked up from reference TRBV5-1 and TRBJ2-2): KAGVTQTPRYLIKTRGQQVTLSCSPISGHRSVSWYQQTPGQGLQFLFEYFSETQRNKGNFPGRFSGRQFSNSRSEMNVSTLELGDSALYLCASRRQATNANTGELFFGEGSRLTVL.

The rearrangement uses TRBV2 and TRBJ2-2; TRBD1 is a possible D gene (6 bases). The V end was cut by 8 bases, the J end by 3 bases, with 13 bases between. Per germline, CDR1 SNHLY and CDR2 FYNNEI. CDR3 size: 14 residues. CDR3 residues: CASYLYRDTGELFF. CDR3 sequence (DNA): TGTGCCAGCTACCTGTACAGGGACACCGGGGAGCTGTTTTTT.

The chain has TRBV25-1 and TRBJ1-4; D is possibly TRBD1 (5 bases). The germline V and J ends were trimmed by 1 base and 4 bases, with 13 bases remaining between them. This CDR3 contains 16 residues. Germline V CDR1 and CDR2: MGHDK, SYGVNS. CDR3 region: CASSEFSRANNEKLFF. CDR3 coding DNA: TGTGCCAGCAGTGAATTCTCCAGGGCCAATAATGAAAAACTGTTTTTT.

This rearrangement joins TRBV14 to TRBJ2-7; tentative D call: TRBD2 (5 bases). The CDR3 has 14 residues. Trimming pared 4 bases from V and 2 bases from J, leaving 12 bases between. Germline V lookup: CDR1 SGHDN, CDR2 FVKESK. CDR3 sequence reads: CASSLTSGPYEQYF. The CDR3 nucleotides are TGTGCCAGCAGCCTGACGAGCGGACCCTACGAGCAGTACTTC.

This clone was observed once. This chain links TRBV9 with TRBJ2-7; TRBD1 aligns across 9 bases. Germline values: CDR1 SGDLS, CDR2 YYNGEE. The length of the CDR3 is 15 residues. Trimming cost V 5 bases and J 6 bases; bases outside gene matches: 12. CDR3 nucleotide sequence: TGTGCCAGCAGTCAGTCCGGGACAGGGTTCCTCGAGCAGTACTTC. It codes for CASSQSGTGFLEQYF. Complete variable domain (other parts from reference TRBV9 and TRBJ2-7): DSGVTQTPKHLITATGQRVTLRCSPRSGDLSVYWYQQSLDQGLQFLIQYYNGEERAKGNILERFSAQQFPDLHSELNLSSLELGDSALYFCASSQSGTGFLEQYFGPGTRLTVT.

The chain employs TRBV4-3 and TRBJ2-3; 7 bases fit TRBD2. This CDR3 contains 15 residues. V dropped 2 bases and J dropped 2; count of bases not matched to a gene: 4. The V gene's germline CDR1 is LGHNA and CDR2 YSLEER. The CDR3: CASSQSTSPTDTQYF. The DNA for the CDR3 is TGCGCCAGCAGCCAATCGACTAGCCCCACAGATACGCAGTATTTT.

This chain connects TRBV30 to TRBJ1-1; D might be TRBD1 (6 bases). This CDR3 has 11 residues. V lost 0 bases, J lost 10 bases, and 9 bases lay in between. Germline lookup yields CDR1 GTSNPN and CDR2 SVGIG (reference sequence). The CDR3 DNA follows: TGTGCCTGGAGTGTATTACAGGGAGCTTTCTTT. This codes for CAWSVLQGAFF.

The chain carries TRBV30 and TRBJ2-5, with a weak D call TRBD2 (5 bases). CDR1 and CDR2 from the germline V gene are GTSNPN and SVGIG (reference sequence). Trimming removed 2 bases from V and 5 bases from J, with 15 bases in between. The CDR3 spans 14 residues. CDR3 coding DNA: TGTGCCTGGAGTCTACTGGTCCCGGGGGAGACCCAGTACTTC. Its protein product is CAWSLLVPGETQYF.

The chain couples TRBV7-2 to TRBJ2-3, with 8 bases aligning to TRBD2. Germline V gene lookup returns CDR1 SGHTA and CDR2 FQGNSA. Trimming at V came to 1 base and at J to 6 bases, leaving 3 bases not matched to a gene. The CDR3 is 14 residues long. In DNA, the CDR3 is TGTGCCAGCAGCTTAGTCCGGGGGGGCGATACGCAGTATTTT. Translated, it gives CASSLVRGGDTQYF.

The chain combines TRBV28 with TRBJ2-7; TRBD1 is a possible D gene (6 bases). This CDR3 is 14 amino acids long. Germline lookup yields CDR1 MDHEN and CDR2 SYDVKM. V shed 5 bases and J shed 6 bases, with 17 bases lying between them. The CDR3 loop is CASSELRGGGEQYF. The CDR3, as DNA: TGTGCCAGCAGTGAACTCCGAGGGGGTGGCGAGCAGTACTTC.

The chain combines TRBV5-4 with TRBJ2-2, with 7 bases fitting TRBD1. The J segment lost 4 bases and the V segment lost 7 bases, leaving 7 bases of the junction unmatched. The germline V gene encodes CDR1 SGHNT and CDR2 YYREEE (reference sequence). The CDR3 length is 14 residues. In nucleotides, the CDR3 is TGTGCCAGCGAAGACAGGGTGGGCACCGGGGAGCTGTTTTTT. The encoded protein is CASEDRVGTGELFF. The variable domain in full, completed from reference TRBV5-4 and TRBJ2-2, reads ETGVTQSPTHLIKTRGQQVTLRCSSQSGHNTVSWYQQALGQGPQFIFQYYREEENGRGNFPPRFSGLQFPNYSSELNVNALELDDSALYLCASEDRVGTGELFFGEGSRLTVL.

This sequence joins TRBV4-1 and TRBJ1-5; no clear D. The V gene lost 4 bases and the J gene lost 5 bases, with 12 bases spanning the gap. Germline-derived CDR1 and CDR2 are MGHRA and YSYEKL. The CDR3 runs to 14 residues. The CDR3 protein is CASSLGRRDQPQHF. CDR3 nucleotides: TGCGCCAGCAGCCTCGGGAGACGGGATCAGCCCCAGCATTTT.

The rearrangement uses TRBV7-2 and TRBJ1-6, with D perhaps TRBD1 (6 bases). In germline, CDR1 is SGHTA, CDR2 FQGNSA. Trimming left V 1 base short and J 2 bases short, with 9 bases between. This CDR3 contains 16 residues. The CDR3, as DNA: TGTGCCAGCAGCTTAGACCCAGGGGCCTATAATTCACCCCTCCACTTT. Its protein is CASSLDPGAYNSPLHF.

The chain combines TRBV5-4 with TRBJ1-2; 9 bases line up with TRBD1. Germline CDR1 SGHNT, CDR2 YYREEE (reference sequence). V shed 6 bases and J 6 bases; nucleotides not matched to a gene: 6. The CDR3 contains 13 residues. CDR3 protein: CASTPGQGDGYTF. In DNA, the CDR3 is TGTGCCAGCACCCCGGGACAGGGCGATGGCTACACCTTC.

The chain uses TRBV29-1 and TRBJ2-3; the match to TRBD1 covers 8 bases. The CDR3 sequence is 14 residues long. Germline V gives CDR1 SQVTM, CDR2 ANQGSEA. The junction had 15 bases not matched to a gene; V was cut back by 8 bases and J by 8 bases. The CDR3 loop is CSIYGQGSIGTQYF. CDR3 sequence (DNA): TGCAGCATATATGGACAGGGAAGTATTGGTACGCAGTATTTT.

The chain uses TRBV7-6 and TRBJ2-1; 7 nucleotides align to TRBD2. The junction had 3 bases not matched to a gene; V was cut back by 0 bases and J by 4 bases. Germline CDR1 SGHVS, CDR2 FNYEAQ. The CDR3 contains 15 residues. The CDR3 sequence is CASSLAGGPYNEQFF. The CDR3 DNA reads as TGTGCCAGCAGCTTAGCGGGAGGGCCATACAATGAGCAGTTCTTC.

The chain carries TRBV2 and TRBJ2-1, with D perhaps TRBD2 (5 bases). This CDR3 has 14 residues. Trimming left V 4 bases short and J 5 bases short, with 12 bases between. The V gene's germline CDR1 is SNHLY and CDR2 FYNNEI. The DNA for the CDR3 is TGTGCCAGCAGTGTGGCTAGCTGGAACAATGAGCAGTTCTTC. This codes for CASSVASWNNEQFF.

This rearrangement joins TRBV19 to TRBJ1-1, with 9 bases aligning to TRBD1. The germline CDR1 and CDR2 sequences are LNHDA and SQIVND (reference sequence). This CDR3 is 13 amino acids long. The J segment lost 6 bases and the V segment lost 6 bases, leaving 5 bases of the junction unmatched. CDR3 DNA sequence: TGTGCCAGTAGCCACACAGGGGGCCCTGAAGCTTTCTTT. Translated, it gives CASSHTGGPEAFF.

The CDR3 DNA sequence: TGTGCCAGCAGCGTACGACAGAGCTCCTACAATGAGCAGTTCTTC. Amino acid sequence: CASSVRQSSYNEQFF. J is TRBJ2-1 and V is TRBV11-2; a possible D gene is TRBD1 (5 bases). Germline values: CDR1 SGHAT, CDR2 FQNNGV. The CDR3 length is 15 residues. Trimming left V 5 bases short and J 0 bases short, with 11 bases between.

This rearrangement joins TRBV6-5 to TRBJ2-7, with 8 bases lining up with TRBD1. The CDR3 runs 13 residues. V trimming: 6 bases; J trimming: 3 bases; junction bases outside the gene matches: 4. CDR1 is MNHEY, CDR2 SVGAGI, per germline. The CDR3 DNA reads TGTGCCAGCAGGGGGGACAGGATCTACGAGCAGTACTTC. It translates to CASRGDRIYEQYF.

The chain uses TRBV7-2 and TRBJ1-6; 9 bases are shared with TRBD1. J gave up 10 bases and V 5 bases, and 6 bases lay outside the gene matches. CDR1 is SGHTA and CDR2 is FQGNSA in the germline V gene. The length of the CDR3 is 14 residues. The chain's CDR3 is CASSNRDRVSPLHF. The CDR3 DNA follows: TGTGCCAGCAGCAACCGGGACAGGGTCTCACCCCTCCACTTT.